Listed here are 14 T cell receptor beta chains from one sample, sequenced in a study of graft-versus-host responses after intestinal transplantation. Here immunoSEQ multiplex PCR was the method, and the copy in TCRdb shows in-frame clones only, minus some. The sample consists of over 100,000 clones, around 96% of them appearing once. No antigens are known for them. The sequencing used unstimulated CD8+ T cells sorted from spleen or lymph node cells, collected before intestinal transplant. The source is a human donor who received an intestinal transplant.

The V call is TRBV6-5, the J call TRBJ2-7, with TRBD1 as a possible D gene (5 bases). Trimming pared 3 bases from V and 0 bases from J, leaving 9 bases between. Germline-derived CDR1 and CDR2 are MNHEY and SVGAGI. The length of the CDR3 is 14 residues. The CDR3: CASSYADSSYEQYF. The CDR3 DNA is TGTGCCAGCAGTTATGCAGACAGCTCCTACGAGCAGTACTTC.

The rearrangement uses TRBV16 and TRBJ2-5; TRBD1 agrees at 9 bases. The CDR3 has 17 amino acids. Germline V gene data show CDR1 as KGHSY and CDR2 as FQNENV. Losses at the gene ends were 0 bases for V and 2 bases for J; bases not matched to a gene: 7. CDR3 coding DNA: TGTGCCAGCAGCCAATCTGGGACAGGGACGACTCAAGAGACCCAGTACTTC. Amino acid sequence: CASSQSGTGTTQETQYF.

The chain employs TRBV5-6 and TRBJ2-6; D unclear. The CDR3 is 18 residues long. Germline V CDR1 and CDR2: SGHDT, YYEEEE. Trimming removed 7 bases from V and 5 bases from J, with 25 bases in between. The CDR3 loop reads CASHRNNKSQSRANVLTF. The CDR3 coding sequence is TGTGCCAGCCACCGCAACAATAAGTCACAAAGTCGGGCCAACGTCCTGACTTTC. Full variable domain (rest looked up from reference TRBV5-6 and TRBJ2-6): DAGVTQSPTHLIKTRGQQVTLRCSPKSGHDTVSWYQQALGQGPQFIFQYYEEEERQRGNFPDRFSGHQFPNYSSELNVNALLLGDSALYLCASHRNNKSQSRANVLTFGAGSRLTVL.

J is TRBJ2-2 and V is TRBV7-2; no firm D call. The CDR3 covers 15 residues. The germline V and J ends were trimmed by 8 bases and 1 base, with 14 bases remaining between them. Germline CDR1 SGHTA, CDR2 FQGNSA. CDR3 protein: CASPNPGRNTGELFF. The CDR3 DNA follows: TGTGCCAGCCCGAACCCCGGCAGGAACACCGGGGAGCTGTTTTTT.

The chain couples TRBV4-3 to TRBJ2-7; 12 positions match TRBD2. Germline CDR1 and CDR2: LGHNA and YSLEER. J lost 4 bases, V lost 4 bases, and 5 bases had no gene match. The CDR3 loop spans 15 amino acids. The CDR3 DNA sequence: TGCGCCAGCAGCCCCCTAGCGGGGGGGATTTACGAGCAGTACTTC. Encoded protein: CASSPLAGGIYEQYF.

The rearrangement links TRBV27 to TRBJ2-1, with 10 bases aligning to TRBD1. V was pared by 6 bases and J by 6 bases, with 17 bases of the junction left unmatched. Looked up from germline, CDR1 is MNHEY and CDR2 is SMNVEV (reference sequence). CDR3 size: 18 residues. CDR3 amino acids: CASSSQGQGMGYSNEQFF. DNA for the CDR3: TGTGCCAGCAGCTCTCAGGGACAGGGGATGGGATATTCCAATGAGCAGTTCTTC.

This clone appeared a single time. This chain connects TRBV6-6 to TRBJ1-2, with D perhaps TRBD1 (5 bases). V lost 7 bases to trimming and J lost 8 bases, with 26 bases between them. There are 16 residues in the CDR3. Germline CDR1 is MNHNY and CDR2 is SVGAGI (reference sequence). This CDR3 is CASMSLWGSLRWGYTF. CDR3 bases: TGTGCCAGCATGTCCCTTTGGGGCAGTCTTCGGTGGGGCTACACCTTC.

This chain joins TRBV18 and TRBJ1-5; tentative D call: TRBD1 (6 bases). Trimming pared 4 bases from V and 0 bases from J, leaving 13 bases between. The CDR3 contains 16 residues. The germline CDR1 and CDR2 sequences are KGHSH and LQKENI. The CDR3: CASSLGASPSNQPQHF. In DNA form, the CDR3 reads TGTGCCAGCTCACTGGGGGCCTCGCCTAGCAATCAGCCCCAGCATTTT.

The gene calls are TRBV6-1 and TRBJ1-1; TRBD1 matches at 9 bases. J was trimmed by 3 bases and V by 5 bases; bases with no gene match: 7. This CDR3 comprises 15 residues. The V gene's germline CDR1 is MNHNS and CDR2 SASEGT. CDR3 DNA: TGTGCCAGCAGTTCGAACAGGGGGCCCGACACTGAAGCTTTCTTT. This encodes CASSSNRGPDTEAFF.

The J gene is TRBJ2-1, the V gene TRBV2; 11 nucleotides align to TRBD2. Germline loops: CDR1 SNHLY, CDR2 FYNNEI. The CDR3 is made up of 14 amino acids. V dropped 5 bases and J dropped 9; count of bases not matched to a gene: 6. The CDR3 here is CASSPRSGRGEQFF. DNA for the CDR3: TGTGCCAGCAGTCCCCGTAGCGGGAGGGGTGAGCAGTTCTTC.

The V gene is TRBV7-3, the J gene TRBJ2-1; the match to TRBD2 covers 10 bases. Per germline, CDR1 SGHTA and CDR2 FQGTGA. CDR3 length equals 13 residues. After removal of 4 bases from V and 6 bases from J, the junction contained 0 bases not matched to a gene. CDR3 loop: CASSWTSGNEQFF. The CDR3 DNA reads TGTGCCAGCAGCTGGACTAGCGGCAATGAGCAGTTCTTC.

This rearrangement joins TRBV21-1 to TRBJ1-2; the DNA was not used to check the table's D call, TRBD1. TRBV21-1 is described as a pseudogene. This CDR3 contains 12 residues. In DNA form, the CDR3 reads TGTGCCAGCAGGGGGCGCGGCTATGGCTACACCTTC. Protein sequence: CASRGRGYGYTF.

The V gene is TRBV19, the J gene TRBJ1-3; D not certain. The V end was cut by 4 bases, the J end by 0 bases, with 4 bases between. The germline V gene has CDR1 LNHDA and CDR2 SQIVND (reference sequence). CDR3 length equals 13 residues. CDR3 region: CASSRSSGNTIYF. For the CDR3, the DNA is TGTGCCAGTAGTAGGAGCTCTGGAAACACCATATATTTT.

The chain uses TRBV28 and TRBJ1-1, with D unclear. Germline V lookup: CDR1 MDHEN, CDR2 SYDVKM. V lost 3 bases, J lost 4 bases, and 9 bases lay in between. CDR3 length equals 13 residues. CDR3 DNA: TGTGCCAGCAGTTTTCTCGGAGTCACTGAAGCTTTCTTT. Protein: CASSFLGVTEAFF.